Listed here are 14 T cell receptor beta chains from one sample, sequenced in a study of blood T cells in healthy people across ages. Sample-barcoded 5' priming and a J-beta primer mix drove a second PCR of roughly 6 to 12 cycles. TCRdb itself ran the 5' RACE reads through MiXCR, one entry per CDR3 protein. The table records a few hundred thousand distinct CDR3 sequences, around 27% of them present only once. The data also belong to a second study, concerning T cells of mothers and their children.

Material for sequencing was blood. The receptors were sampled from a boy between 2 and 15 years old in good health.

This clonotype has a single count. CDR3 region: CASSLEPGAKETQYF. CDR3 DNA sequence: TGTGCCAGCAGCTTAGAGCCAGGCGCTAAAGAGACCCAGTACTTC. This sequence joins TRBV7-3 and TRBJ2-5; the D is unclear. Germline CDR1 is SGHTA and CDR2 is FQGTGA. This CDR3 region has 15 residues. Trimming removed 2 bases from V and 3 bases from J, with 13 bases in between.

This clonotype was counted between two and nine times. This CDR3 reads CSFWRTVNTDTQYF. In nucleotides, the CDR3 is TGCAGCTTCTGGAGGACAGTAAACACAGATACGCAGTATTTT. The gene calls are TRBV29-1 and TRBJ2-3; D is possibly TRBD1 (6 bases). From germline, CDR1 is SQVTM and CDR2 ANQGSEA. Trimming took 8 bases from V and 2 from J, leaving 17 bases between them. This CDR3 has 14 amino acids.

This sequence joins TRBV7-9 and TRBJ1-1; D is undetermined. V gave up 4 bases and J gave up 1 base, with 10 bases separating them. The CDR3 runs to 14 residues. CDR1 and CDR2 from the germline V gene are SEHNR and FQNEAQ (reference sequence). The CDR3 is CASSSLRKNTEAFF. The CDR3 DNA is TGTGCCAGCAGCTCTCTGCGCAAGAACACTGAAGCTTTCTTT.

The table lists this clonotype with a few counts. V is TRBV2 and J is TRBJ2-1; a weak D match, TRBD2 (6 bases). The J call is doubtful: the DNA matches TRBJ2-5 better. The CDR3 consists of 14 residues. From germline, CDR1 is SNHLY and CDR2 FYNNEI. CDR3 in amino acids: CASNLGRIGGTQYF. The CDR3 nucleotides are TGTGCCAGCAACCTAGGCCGTATCGGGGGGACCCAGTACTTC.

The rearrangement links TRBV6-5 to TRBJ1-3; D is unclear. With 4 bases removed from V and 1 base from J, the gap between germline ends came to 8 bases. The germline gives CDR1 MNHEY, CDR2 SVGAGI. The CDR3 is 14 amino acids. The chain's CDR3 is CASSSKLSGNTIYF. For the CDR3, the DNA is TGTGCCAGCAGTTCCAAGCTGTCTGGAAACACCATATATTTT.

The V and J genes are TRBV5-1 and TRBJ2-6; perhaps TRBD1 as D (5 bases). Per the germline V gene, CDR1 is SGHRS and CDR2 is YFSETQ. V lost 4 bases and J 3 bases, leaving 11 bases between the germline ends. This CDR3 has 15 amino acids. The CDR3, as DNA: TGCGCCAGCAGCCCGCAGGGTGGTGGGGCCAACGTCCTGACTTTC. Its translation: CASSPQGGGANVLTF.

The V gene is TRBV20-1, the J gene TRBJ1-1; D call uncertain. Germline V CDR1 and CDR2: DFQATT, SNEGSKA (reference sequence). This CDR3 comprises 9 residues. CDR3 residues: CTGPGEAFF. The CDR3 coding sequence is TGCACCGGCCCGGGTGAAGCTTTCTTT.

This clonotype occurred a few times. The chain couples TRBV13 to TRBJ2-2; 9 positions agree with TRBD1. This CDR3 region has 18 residues. Looked up from germline, CDR1 is PRHDT and CDR2 is FYEKMQ (reference sequence). The trim removed 6 bases at V and 3 bases at J, leaving 14 bases unmatched. CDR3 sequence reads: CASRDAPTGGLDTGELFF. In nucleotides, the CDR3 is TGTGCCAGCAGAGACGCCCCTACAGGGGGCTTGGACACCGGGGAGCTGTTTTTT.

The DNA for the CDR3 is TGTGCCATCGGGGCCCAGGCTAGCGGAGGCACAGATACGCAGTATTTT. The encoded protein is CAIGAQASGGTDTQYF. The genes are TRBV10-3 and TRBJ2-3; 7 bases match TRBD2. V lost 8 bases to trimming and J lost 1 base; unmatched junction nucleotides: 12. The CDR3 runs 16 residues. CDR1 and CDR2 from the germline V gene are ENHRY and SYGVKD.

This clonotype came up a few times. The rearrangement links TRBV6-5 to TRBJ1-2, with 8 bases lining up with TRBD1. Per germline, CDR1 MNHEY and CDR2 SVGAGI. Unmatched junction bases numbered 12, after V lost 5 bases and J lost 7 bases. There are 15 residues in the CDR3. As DNA, the CDR3 is TGTGCCAGCAGTCTACGGACAGGGAGCTACGGTGGCTACACCTTC. This encodes CASSLRTGSYGGYTF.

The rearrangement uses TRBV6-4 and TRBJ2-3, with 12 bases fitting TRBD2. Germline V CDR1 and CDR2: MRHNA, SNTAGT. Trimming removed 10 bases from V and 4 bases from J; junction bases left unmatched: 6. The length of the CDR3 is 14 residues. CDR3 region: CATATSGGSDTQYF. The CDR3, as DNA: TGTGCCACCGCGACTAGCGGGGGATCAGATACGCAGTATTTT.

The chain uses TRBV5-1 and TRBJ1-1; the D gene is possibly TRBD1 (5 bases). Trimming removed 4 bases at V and 6 bases at J, with 19 bases between. The CDR3 consists of 15 residues. The V gene's germline CDR1 is SGHRS and CDR2 YFSETQ. CDR3 sequence (DNA): TGCGCCAGCAGCCCGGCTGGGGGTACGTCGGCTGAAGCTTTCTTT. This codes for CASSPAGGTSAEAFF.

This clonotype turned up a few times. This chain links TRBV5-4 with TRBJ1-1; possibly TRBD1 for D (5 bases). CDR1 SGHNT and CDR2 YYREEE come from the germline V gene (reference sequence). This CDR3 has 16 residues. V shed 6 bases and J shed 1 base, with 19 bases lying between them. In DNA form, the CDR3 reads TGTGCCAGCACCAACCACCGGGGCCGGGGGAACACTGAAGCTTTCTTT. This gives the protein CASTNHRGRGNTEAFF. Complete variable domain (other parts from reference TRBV5-4 and TRBJ1-1): ETGVTQSPTHLIKTRGQQVTLRCSSQSGHNTVSWYQQALGQGPQFIFQYYREEENGRGNFPPRFSGLQFPNYSSELNVNALELDDSALYLCASTNHRGRGNTEAFFGQGTRLTVV.

The DNA of the CDR3 is TGCGCCAGCAGCCAAGAACGATGGGAATCCTACGAGCAGTACTTC. Residues: CASSQERWESYEQYF. The chain carries TRBV4-3 and TRBJ2-5, with D hard to call. The closer fit of TRBJ2-7 to the DNA end suggests the J call may be wrong. Germline V gives CDR1 LGHNA, CDR2 YSLEER. This CDR3 has 15 amino acids.